The 6 T cell receptor beta chains listed next were all sequenced from one sample in a study of blood T cell repertoires in COVID-19. Profiling relied on immunoSEQ multiplex PCR, and the TCRdb table lists in-frame clones only, not all of them. Among more than 200,000 clones listed, about 88% were seen once. The sample taken for sequencing was peripheral blood. The receptors come from a middle-aged woman who had recovered from COVID-19.

The CDR3, as DNA: TGTGCCAGCAGTTACTCGAGGACAGGGGTGGCCGGGGAGCTGTTTTTT. It translates to CASSYSRTGVAGELFF. The rearrangement joins TRBV6-2 or TRBV6-3 to TRBJ2-2, with 9 bases fitting TRBD1. CDR3 size: 16 residues. Germline CDR1 reads MNHEY; CDR2 reads SVGEGT. V shed 0 bases and J 6 bases; nucleotides not matched to a gene: 5.

The J gene is TRBJ1-1, the V gene TRBV6-6, with TRBD1 identical over 9 bases. Trimming cost V 3 bases and J 4 bases; bases outside gene matches: 9. The CDR3 length is 16 residues. Germline V gene lookup returns CDR1 MNHNY and CDR2 SVGAGI (reference sequence). In nucleotides, the CDR3 is TGTGCCAGCAGTTATCCTATACAGGGGGCGCGCACTGAAGCTTTCTTT. This sequence encodes CASSYPIQGARTEAFF.

The V and J genes are TRBV28 and TRBJ1-2; D remains ambiguous. Germline CDR1 and CDR2: MDHEN and SYDVKM. This CDR3 is built from 14 residues. V was shortened by 6 bases and J by 4 bases, with 15 bases between the two germline ends. This chain's CDR3 is CASRGGVYGYGYTF. The CDR3 coding sequence is TGTGCCAGCAGAGGCGGGGTTTACGGCTATGGCTACACCTTC.

Notes on this clone: The same CDR3 also results from other DNA sequences found in this sample. The V call is TRBV2, the J call TRBJ1-5, with 8 bases that match TRBD1. The CDR3 has 17 amino acids. Germline-derived CDR1 and CDR2 are SNHLY and FYNNEI. The J segment lost 0 bases and the V segment lost 4 bases, leaving 8 bases of the junction unmatched. The CDR3 here is CASSGTGSSYSNQPQHF. The CDR3 DNA sequence: TGTGCCAGCAGTGGGACAGGGAGTTCCTATAGCAATCAGCCCCAGCATTTT.

The table lists this clone with a count of one. The chain recombines TRBV4-1 with TRBJ2-7, with D possibly being TRBD1 (6 bases). Germline-derived CDR1 and CDR2 are MGHRA and YSYEKL. Trimming cost V 6 bases and J 3 bases, with 9 bases left between them. CDR3 size: 12 residues. The CDR3 reads CASRGTHYEQYF. The CDR3 DNA follows: TGCGCCAGCAGAGGGACACACTACGAGCAGTACTTC.

The rearrangement uses TRBV7-6 and TRBJ2-7, with 7 bases fitting TRBD1. Germline assignment: CDR1 SGHVS and CDR2 FNYEAQ. This CDR3 spans 15 amino acids. J was trimmed by 2 bases and V by 1 base; bases with no gene match: 5. The CDR3 reads CASSLVGDSAYEQYF. CDR3 DNA sequence: TGTGCCAGCAGCTTAGTTGGGGACAGCGCCTACGAGCAGTACTTC.